Here is one T cell receptor (beta chain) with its context. Per the germline V gene, CDR1 is SEHNR and CDR2 is FQNEAQ (reference sequence). V gave up 4 bases and J gave up 0 bases, with 7 bases separating them. The CDR3 length is 14 residues. Only in-frame clones appear in the TCRdb table, and some are missing; sequencing was by immunoSEQ multiplex PCR. Here the sample spans 200,000 to 300,000 clones, about 87% being singletons. This entry is derived from a study of blood T cell repertoires in COVID-19. This chain connects TRBV7-9 to TRBJ1-5, with D tentatively TRBD1 (5 bases). The sequence derives from a human donor in a cohort sampled during active COVID-19. Sequenced: peripheral blood. The CDR3 region has the DNA TGTGCCAGCAGCTCTACAGGTAGCAATCAGCCCCAGCATTTT. It is translated as CASSSTGSNQPQHF. The full variable domain, in which reference TRBV7-9 and TRBJ1-5 provide the parts outside the CDR3, is DTGVSQNPRHKITKRGQNVTFRCDPISEHNRLYWYRQTLGQGPEFLTYFQNEAQLEKSRLLSDRFSAERPKGSFSTLEIQRTEQGDSAMYLCASSSTGSNQPQHFGDGTRLSIL.